The 16 T cell receptor beta chains in this list originate from one sample, sequenced in a study of blood T cells in healthy people across ages. A second PCR of roughly 7 to 11 cycles used a sample-barcoded 5' primer and a J-beta primer mix. TCRdb reprocessed the 5' RACE reads with MiXCR, giving one entry per CDR3 protein. In the table there are some 1,000,000 distinct CDR3 sequences, under 30% of which are singletons. The sample was also reused in another study, on T cells of mothers and their children.

Sequenced input: blood. Every receptor here comes from a girl aged 2 to 10 in good health.

The V call is TRBV11-2, the J call TRBJ1-4; tentatively, D is TRBD1 (5 bases). Between the trimmed V and J ends, which lost 4 bases and 3 bases, there was a span of 12 bases. The germline V gene encodes CDR1 SGHAT and CDR2 FQNNGV. This CDR3 has 15 residues. The chain's CDR3 is CASSSSGSANEKLFF. CDR3 sequence (DNA): TGTGCCAGCAGCTCTTCAGGGTCGGCTAATGAAAAACTGTTTTTT.

There are a few counts of this clonotype. The genes are TRBV5-1 and TRBJ2-3; the D call may be TRBD1 or TRBD2 (5 bases each). This CDR3 comprises 15 residues. V lost 0 bases, J lost 3 bases, and 11 bases lay in between. Germline CDR1 is SGHRS and CDR2 is YFSETQ. This CDR3 reads CASSLDGGPTDTQYF. The CDR3 bases are TGCGCCAGCAGCTTGGATGGGGGACCTACAGATACGCAGTATTTT.

Here the CDR3 DNA reads TGTGCCAGCAGTTATTTGAGGCATAGCGGGGGTTATGAGCAGTTCTTC. This gives the protein CASSYLRHSGGYEQFF. This sequence joins TRBV6-2 or TRBV6-3 and TRBJ2-1; 9 nucleotides line up with TRBD2. This CDR3 region has 16 residues. Per the germline V gene, CDR1 is MNHEY and CDR2 is SVGEGT. The ends lost 3 bases at V and 8 bases at J; junction bases unmatched: 11.

This rearrangement joins TRBV9 to TRBJ2-7, with 8 bases matching TRBD2. This CDR3 has 14 amino acids. Per germline, CDR1 SGDLS and CDR2 YYNGEE. The J segment lost 2 bases and the V segment lost 2 bases, leaving 3 bases of the junction unmatched. CDR3 coding DNA: TGTGCCAGCAGCGTTTTAGCGGGGCCCTACGAGCAGTACTTC. Protein: CASSVLAGPYEQYF.

V and J are TRBV11-2 and TRBJ2-3; possibly TRBD1 for D (5 bases). Trimming shortened V by 1 base and J by 5 bases, and 10 bases separated the two germline ends. Germline V gene sequence: CDR1 SGHAT, CDR2 FQNNGV. This CDR3 has 14 amino acids. CDR3 amino acids: CASSLVQARDTQYF. CDR3 DNA: TGTGCCAGCAGCTTAGTACAGGCCCGAGATACGCAGTATTTT.

This sequence joins TRBV12-3 or TRBV12-4 and TRBJ2-5, with 11 bases matching TRBD2. The ends lost 3 bases at V and 1 base at J; junction bases unmatched: 4. This CDR3 is built from 16 residues. The CDR3 sequence: CASSLGSGRGQETQYF. In DNA form, the CDR3 reads TGTGCCAGCAGTTTGGGTAGCGGGAGGGGCCAAGAGACCCAGTACTTC.

This clonotype was observed a few times. This chain connects TRBV12-3 or TRBV12-4 to TRBJ1-2; D perhaps matches TRBD1 (5 bases). CDR3 size: 13 residues. V dropped 5 bases and J dropped 6 bases, with 13 bases sitting between them. This CDR3 reads CASSPPGQDGYTF. CDR3 nucleotides: TGTGCCAGCAGTCCACCGGGGCAGGATGGCTACACCTTC.

A few counts support this clonotype. V usage is TRBV20-1 and J usage is TRBJ2-5, with 7 bases fitting TRBD2. The CDR3 has 15 residues. Germline lookup yields CDR1 DFQATT and CDR2 SNEGSKA (reference sequence). V shed 0 bases and J 5 bases; nucleotides not matched to a gene: 9. This CDR3 reads CSAREVWGGRETQYF. CDR3 DNA: TGCAGTGCTAGAGAGGTTTGGGGGGGTCGGGAGACCCAGTACTTC.

This clonotype was observed a few times. The chain recombines TRBV6-1 with TRBJ2-2; 7 nucleotides agree with TRBD1. CDR1 and CDR2 (germline): MNHNS, SASEGT. This CDR3 comprises 15 residues. V dropped 5 bases and J dropped 8; count of bases not matched to a gene: 11. CDR3 coding DNA: TGTGCCAGCAGTAAGGACAGGACAGGAGAGGGGGAGCTGTTTTTT. The encoded protein is CASSKDRTGEGELFF.

The genes are TRBV6-2 or TRBV6-3 and TRBJ2-1; TRBD2 agrees at 13 bases. This CDR3 spans 15 amino acids. From germline, CDR1 is MNHEY and CDR2 SVGEGT. The V gene end was trimmed by 6 bases and the J gene end by 8 bases; junction bases not matched to a gene: 7. The CDR3 here is CASSPQGLAGYEQFF. As DNA, the CDR3 is TGTGCCAGCAGCCCCCAGGGACTAGCGGGATATGAGCAGTTCTTC.

The chain employs TRBV24-1 and TRBJ2-1; no reliable D call. The CDR3 totals 14 residues. Trimming shortened V by 1 base and J by 3 bases, and 6 bases separated the two germline ends. Germline lookup yields CDR1 KGHDR and CDR2 SFDVKD. CDR3 DNA sequence: TGTGCCACCAGTGATTTACTGGACTACAATGAGCAGTTCTTC. Its protein product is CATSDLLDYNEQFF.

This clonotype was detected only a few times. The chain carries TRBV7-2 and TRBJ1-1; D remains unclear. V was clipped by 1 base and J by 1 base, with 10 bases between them. Germline values: CDR1 SGHTA, CDR2 FQGNSA. The CDR3 extends over 15 amino acids. The CDR3 is CASSLGFLTNTEAFF. Written as DNA, the CDR3 is TGTGCCAGCAGCTTAGGGTTTCTTACGAACACTGAAGCTTTCTTT. Combining the CDR3 with reference TRBV7-2 and TRBJ1-1 gives the whole variable domain GAGVSQSPSNKVTEKGKDVELRCDPISGHTALYWYRQSLGQGLEFLIYFQGNSAPDKSGLPSDRFSAERTGGSVSTLTIQRTQQEDSAVYLCASSLGFLTNTEAFFGQGTRLTVV.

A few counts support this clonotype. The V call is TRBV20-1, the J call TRBJ2-5; possible D gene TRBD1, 5 bases. The CDR3 length is 11 residues. The germline CDR1 and CDR2 sequences are DFQATT and SNEGSKA (reference sequence). Trimming took 2 bases from V and 5 from J, leaving 6 bases between them. The CDR3 nucleotides are TGCAGTGCTAGACAGGGTGAGACCCAGTACTTC. This translates into CSARQGETQYF.

This clonotype was detected only a few times. The V and J genes are TRBV20-1 and TRBJ2-7; 13 nucleotides agree with TRBD2. V shed 6 bases and J 5 bases; nucleotides not matched to a gene: 7. There are 14 residues in the CDR3. Germline V lookup: CDR1 DFQATT, CDR2 SNEGSKA (reference sequence). As DNA, the CDR3 is TGCAGTGCCACCGGACTAGCGGGAGACCACGAGCAGTACTTC. Amino acid sequence: CSATGLAGDHEQYF.

In its sample, this clonotype was seen a few times. The CDR3 protein is CASSPGPTSSFEQFF. In nucleotides, the CDR3 is TGTGCCAGCAGCCCCGGCCCCACTAGCTCTTTTGAGCAGTTCTTC. The chain recombines TRBV28 with TRBJ2-7, with D maybe TRBD2 (6 bases). Near its end, the DNA agrees better with TRBJ2-1, so the J call may be wrong. The CDR3 sequence is 15 residues long. CDR1 is MDHEN, CDR2 SYDVKM, per germline.

V is TRBV5-5 and J is TRBJ1-2, with a tentative D call TRBD1 (6 bases). V lost 1 base to trimming and J lost 6 bases, with 10 bases between them. Germline CDR1 is SGHKS and CDR2 is YYEKEE (reference sequence). This CDR3 spans 13 amino acids. CDR3 nucleotide sequence: TGTGCCAGCAGCTTGTCCGGGACAAATGGCTACACCTTC. Its translation is CASSLSGTNGYTF.